This T cell receptor (beta chain) was observed in a study of early T cells in non-severe SARS-CoV-2 infection. In the study overall: The sequenced material was bulk RNA from unsorted whole blood, and its chains were unpaired.

CDR3 size: 16 residues. The germline gives CDR1 MGHDK, CDR2 SYGVNS. V gave up 3 bases and J gave up 4 bases, with 18 bases separating them. This clonotype was counted many times. Its specificity is not known. The TCR library protocol attached unique molecular identifiers to the individual cDNA molecules. TCRdb fed the 5' RACE reads into MiXCR, producing one record per CDR3 protein. The sample consists of some 30,000 distinct CDR3 sequences, over 4% of them appearing once. General study findings and limits: Matching against VDJdb likely underestimated virus-specific expansions, favoring anti-spike CD8.

The TCR comes from an adult who was a healthcare worker with PCR-confirmed SARS-CoV-2 infection or an uninfected control (not recorded which). The chain recombines TRBV25-1 with TRBJ2-5; TRBD2 is a possible D gene (5 bases). Sequenced: whole blood. The CDR3 DNA sequence: TGTGCCAGCAGTGATACCGGAACGAGGGAGCGAGAGACCCAGTACTTC. Its protein product is CASSDTGTRERETQYF.